The 5 T cell receptor beta chains reported below all come from one sample, sequenced in a study of T cells expressing NK-cell markers. TCRdb reanalyzed the 5' RACE reads, giving one entry per CDR3 protein sequence and no DNA. The table for this sample gives 450,000 to 600,000 distinct CDR3 sequences. The sequenced material came from blood T cells: a sorted CD56 or NKG2C T cell subset, CD4+ or CD8+ T cells, or bulk PBMC T cells (not recorded which). The receptor source for this set is a man younger than 35 in good health.

This chain uses TRBV4-2 with TRBJ2-1; TCRdb calls TRBD2, which cannot be checked without DNA. Germline V gene lookup returns CDR1 LGHNA and CDR2 YNFKEQ. The length of the CDR3 is 15 residues. CDR3 protein: CASSPLAGGGNEQFF.

The V call is TRBV6-5, the J call TRBJ2-1; the D gene TCRdb calls, TRBD2, cannot be checked with no DNA. Germline CDR1 MNHEY, CDR2 SVGAGI. The CDR3 is 12 amino acids. The CDR3 here is CASSYPQGRQFF.

The chain employs TRBV7-2 and TRBJ1-6; checking the TCRdb D call of TRBD1 is not possible without DNA. This CDR3 has 13 amino acids. From germline, CDR1 is SGHTA and CDR2 FQGNSA. The CDR3 reads CASSSLDRGPLHF. Together with reference TRBV7-2 and TRBJ1-6, the CDR3 gives the full variable domain: GAGVSQSPSNKVTEKGKDVELRCDPISGHTALYWYRQSLGQGLEFLIYFQGNSAPDKSGLPSDRFSAERTGGSVSTLTIQRTQQEDSAVYLCASSSLDRGPLHFGNGTRLTVT.

The J gene is TRBJ2-1, the V gene TRBV11-3. Germline lookup yields CDR1 SGHNT and CDR2 YENEEA. This CDR3 is 15 amino acids long. Here the CDR3 reads CASSLDLVDRDEQFF.

The chain joins TRBV24-1 to TRBJ2-1; TCRdb names TRBD2, which stays unverified in the absence of DNA. Per the germline V gene, CDR1 is KGHDR and CDR2 is SFDVKD. CDR3 length: 21 residues. The CDR3 region is CATSDFGSAGTSGSSYNEQFF.